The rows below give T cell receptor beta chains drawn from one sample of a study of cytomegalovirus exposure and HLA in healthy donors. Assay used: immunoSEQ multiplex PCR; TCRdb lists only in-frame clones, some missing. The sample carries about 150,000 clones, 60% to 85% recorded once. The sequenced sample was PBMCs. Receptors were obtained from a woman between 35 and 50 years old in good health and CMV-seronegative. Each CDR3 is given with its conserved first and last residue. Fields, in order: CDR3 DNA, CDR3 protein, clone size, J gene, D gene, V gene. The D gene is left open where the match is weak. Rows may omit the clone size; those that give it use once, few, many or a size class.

CDR3 DNA: TGTGCCAGCAGCCTAAGCCTATCCCCACGGGCTGAAGCTTTCTTT
CDR3 protein: CASSLSLSPRAEAFF
clone size: once
J gene: TRBJ1-1
D gene: -
V gene: TRBV7-9

CDR3 DNA: TGTGCCAGCAGCTTAATCCCGGACAGCTTGTCCTTC
CDR3 protein: CASSLIPDSLSF
clone size: -
J gene: TRBJ2-7
D gene: -
V gene: TRBV7-6

CDR3 DNA: TGTGCCAGCAGTGAATTCGGGACTAGTTTCGAGACCCAGTACTTC
CDR3 protein: CASSEFGTSFETQYF
clone size: -
J gene: TRBJ2-5
D gene: TRBD2
V gene: TRBV25-1

CDR3 DNA: TGTGCCAGCAGCGAACGACAGGGAAACACTGAAGCTTTCTTT
CDR3 protein: CASSERQGNTEAFF
clone size: -
J gene: TRBJ1-1
D gene: TRBD1
V gene: TRBV7-3

CDR3 DNA: TGTGCCAGCATCCTAACATCAGGGGTTTCGGGCTACACCTTC
CDR3 protein: CASILTSGVSGYTF
clone size: once
J gene: TRBJ1-2
D gene: -
V gene: TRBV7-9

CDR3 DNA: TGTGCCAGCAGTTTATTAAGGGACAGGGTTGTTCATGGCTACACCTTC
CDR3 protein: CASSLLRDRVVHGYTF
clone size: -
J gene: TRBJ1-2
D gene: TRBD1
V gene: TRBV27

CDR3 DNA: TGTGCCAGCAGTGACGAGCCTAGCGCACACACAGATACGCAGTATTTT
CDR3 protein: CASSDEPSAHTDTQYF
clone size: -
J gene: TRBJ2-3
D gene: -
V gene: TRBV6-4

CDR3 DNA: TGTGCCAGCAGTTTGGGGCGAATCGGACAGGAAGAGCAGTACTTC
CDR3 protein: CASSLGRIGQEEQYF
clone size: -
J gene: TRBJ2-7
D gene: TRBD1
V gene: TRBV7-9

CDR3 DNA: TGTGCCAGCAGCCACCGGGACAGTGGATCACCCCTCCACTTT
CDR3 protein: CASSHRDSGSPLHF
clone size: few
J gene: TRBJ1-6
D gene: TRBD1
V gene: TRBV7-8

CDR3 DNA: TGTGCCAGCAAAAACAGGTACTCTGGAAACACCATATATTTT
CDR3 protein: CASKNRYSGNTIYF
clone size: -
J gene: TRBJ1-3
D gene: -
V gene: TRBV28

CDR3 DNA: TGCGCCAGCAGCCAAGTCAGGGCCACTGAAGCTTTCTTT
CDR3 protein: CASSQVRATEAFF
clone size: few
J gene: TRBJ1-1
D gene: -
V gene: TRBV4-1

CDR3 DNA: TGTGCCAGCAGCCTAGGACAGGGACTGGGGCCTGAAGCTTTCTTT
CDR3 protein: CASSLGQGLGPEAFF
clone size: few
J gene: TRBJ1-1
D gene: TRBD1
V gene: TRBV5-4

CDR3 DNA: TGTGCCAGCAGTTACTCAGCATCCCCCGGTGAAGCTTTCTTT
CDR3 protein: CASSYSASPGEAFF
clone size: -
J gene: TRBJ1-1
D gene: -
V gene: TRBV6-5

CDR3 DNA: TGCGCCAGCAGCCCTGGGACAGGCTCCGCTTGGGGGACCCAGTACTTC
CDR3 protein: CASSPGTGSAWGTQYF
clone size: -
J gene: TRBJ2-5
D gene: TRBD1
V gene: TRBV4-3

CDR3 DNA: TGTGCCAGCAGTGCCCTCGCGGGATCCGGGAACTCTGAAGCTTTCTTT
CDR3 protein: CASSALAGSGNSEAFF
clone size: -
J gene: TRBJ1-1
D gene: -
V gene: TRBV27

CDR3 DNA: TGTGCCTGGGCTACCTCGGAGCTTCAGCCCCAGCATTTT
CDR3 protein: CAWATSELQPQHF
clone size: -
J gene: TRBJ1-5
D gene: -
V gene: TRBV30

CDR3 DNA: TGCGCCAGCAGCCCCAGGACAGGGGAGGACTATGGCTACACCTTC
CDR3 protein: CASSPRTGEDYGYTF
clone size: -
J gene: TRBJ1-2
D gene: TRBD1
V gene: TRBV4-1

CDR3 DNA: TGTGCCAGCAGCATAGCAGGGTTTGGGAACACTGAAGCTTTCTTT
CDR3 protein: CASSIAGFGNTEAFF
clone size: -
J gene: TRBJ1-1
D gene: -
V gene: TRBV9

CDR3 DNA: TGCGCCAGCAGCTTGGTCACAGGGGGCTATGGCTACACCTTC
CDR3 protein: CASSLVTGGYGYTF
clone size: -
J gene: TRBJ1-2
D gene: TRBD1
V gene: TRBV5-1

CDR3 DNA: TGTGCCTGGAGTGGGGAGACAGGGTGGTCACCCCTCCACTTT
CDR3 protein: CAWSGETGWSPLHF
clone size: once
J gene: TRBJ1-6
D gene: TRBD1
V gene: TRBV30

CDR3 DNA: TGTGCCAGCCGTGAGACTGTCAATGAGCAGTTCTTC
CDR3 protein: CASRETVNEQFF
clone size: few
J gene: TRBJ2-1
D gene: -
V gene: TRBV19

CDR3 DNA: TGTGCCAGCAGGGCTCCGGGGGATACGCAGTATTTT
CDR3 protein: CASRAPGDTQYF
clone size: -
J gene: TRBJ2-3
D gene: -
V gene: TRBV7-2

CDR3 DNA: TGTGCCAGCAGTTTCGGCGGTTCCAATGAAAAACTGTTTTTT
CDR3 protein: CASSFGGSNEKLFF
clone size: -
J gene: TRBJ1-4
D gene: -
V gene: TRBV28

CDR3 DNA: TGTGCCAGCTCAACGACAGCATCCAAAGACGCTGAAGCTTTCTTT
CDR3 protein: CASSTTASKDAEAFF
clone size: -
J gene: TRBJ1-1
D gene: -
V gene: TRBV18

CDR3 DNA: TGTGCCAGCAGCGTAGCGGTTTCCTCTGGAAACACCATATATTTT
CDR3 protein: CASSVAVSSGNTIYF
clone size: -
J gene: TRBJ1-3
D gene: -
V gene: TRBV9

CDR3 DNA: TGCGCCAGCAGCTCGCTCCCCGGGACAGGGAGGAGGACTGAAGCTTTCTTT
CDR3 protein: CASSSLPGTGRRTEAFF
clone size: -
J gene: TRBJ1-1
D gene: TRBD1
V gene: TRBV5-1

CDR3 DNA: TGCGCCAGCAGCTTGGGCAGCTCTGGGGCCAACGTCCTGACTTTC
CDR3 protein: CASSLGSSGANVLTF
clone size: once
J gene: TRBJ2-6
D gene: -
V gene: TRBV5-1

CDR3 DNA: TGTGCCTGGAGCTTACAGGGGGCTAACTATGGCTACACCTTC
CDR3 protein: CAWSLQGANYGYTF
clone size: -
J gene: TRBJ1-2
D gene: TRBD1
V gene: TRBV30

CDR3 DNA: TGTGCCAGCAGTTTCCCTGACAGGGCGGGGGAGCAGTACTTC
CDR3 protein: CASSFPDRAGEQYF
clone size: -
J gene: TRBJ2-7
D gene: -
V gene: TRBV27

CDR3 DNA: TGTGCCAGCAGCCCTAGGGACAGGGAAGTCTACGAGCAGTACTTC
CDR3 protein: CASSPRDREVYEQYF
clone size: -
J gene: TRBJ2-7
D gene: TRBD1
V gene: TRBV5-6

CDR3 DNA: TGTGCCAGCAGTGGGTCAACAGGGGGCGGTTACTATGGCTACACCTTC
CDR3 protein: CASSGSTGGGYYGYTF
clone size: few
J gene: TRBJ1-2
D gene: TRBD1
V gene: TRBV28

CDR3 DNA: TGCGCCAGCAGCTTTCTGGACAGCCGCAATCAGCCCCAGCATTTT
CDR3 protein: CASSFLDSRNQPQHF
clone size: -
J gene: TRBJ1-5
D gene: -
V gene: TRBV5-1

CDR3 DNA: TGCGCCAGCAGCCAAGTAAAGGCGGAGAACACTGAAGCTTTCTTT
CDR3 protein: CASSQVKAENTEAFF
clone size: -
J gene: TRBJ1-1
D gene: -
V gene: TRBV4-1

CDR3 DNA: TGCGCCAGCAGCCAAGACAGGGCAGCACCCCTCCACTTT
CDR3 protein: CASSQDRAAPLHF
clone size: few
J gene: TRBJ1-6
D gene: -
V gene: TRBV4-3

CDR3 DNA: TGTGCCAGCAGCGGAAGGGACAAGCCGAACACTGAAGCTTTCTTT
CDR3 protein: CASSGRDKPNTEAFF
clone size: -
J gene: TRBJ1-1
D gene: -
V gene: TRBV7-9

CDR3 DNA: TGCAGCGTTGAAGATAGGGGACAGGGGGGCTATGGCTACACCTTC
CDR3 protein: CSVEDRGQGGYGYTF
clone size: once
J gene: TRBJ1-2
D gene: TRBD1
V gene: TRBV29-1

CDR3 DNA: TGTGCCAGCAGTGAAGATAGGGAGGTAACTAATGAAAAACTGTTTTTT
CDR3 protein: CASSEDREVTNEKLFF
clone size: -
J gene: TRBJ1-4
D gene: -
V gene: TRBV6-1

CDR3 DNA: TGTGCCAGCAGTGAAGCCGGGGTGGCGGATGAAAAACTGTTTTTT
CDR3 protein: CASSEAGVADEKLFF
clone size: -
J gene: TRBJ1-4
D gene: -
V gene: TRBV6-1

CDR3 DNA: TGTGCCAGCAGCTCAGGGGGCGGGGACGAGCAGTACTTC
CDR3 protein: CASSSGGGDEQYF
clone size: -
J gene: TRBJ2-7
D gene: TRBD1
V gene: TRBV11-1

CDR3 DNA: TGTGCCTGGGCTAGTCCTGGTGGGGCTTTCTTT
CDR3 protein: CAWASPGGAFF
clone size: -
J gene: TRBJ1-1
D gene: -
V gene: TRBV30

CDR3 DNA: TGCGCCAGCAGAACCCAGGGTGGGAGGTCCGGGTACGAGCAGTACTTC
CDR3 protein: CASRTQGGRSGYEQYF
clone size: -
J gene: TRBJ2-7
D gene: -
V gene: TRBV5-1

CDR3 DNA: TGTGCCAGCAGCTTAGTTGGGACAGGGGTTTACGAGCAGTACTTC
CDR3 protein: CASSLVGTGVYEQYF
clone size: -
J gene: TRBJ2-7
D gene: TRBD1
V gene: TRBV7-8

CDR3 DNA: TGTGCCAGCAGCTTCGGGACAGGGCGACGGGAGACCCAGTACTTC
CDR3 protein: CASSFGTGRRETQYF
clone size: few
J gene: TRBJ2-5
D gene: TRBD1
V gene: TRBV7-2

CDR3 DNA: TGTGCCAGCAGTGAACTCCCCGGTGGCTACACCTTC
CDR3 protein: CASSELPGGYTF
clone size: -
J gene: TRBJ1-2
D gene: -
V gene: TRBV25-1

CDR3 DNA: TGTGCCAGCAGCACAACCCCTCGACTAGCGGACCTATACGAGCAGTACTTC
CDR3 protein: CASSTTPRLADLYEQYF
clone size: -
J gene: TRBJ2-7
D gene: TRBD2
V gene: TRBV27

CDR3 DNA: TGCGCCAGCAGCCCAGGGGTCCTCGGAAACACCATATATTTT
CDR3 protein: CASSPGVLGNTIYF
clone size: few
J gene: TRBJ1-3
D gene: -
V gene: TRBV5-1